The clone carrying this T cell receptor beta chain was recorded at least ten times. Antigen specificity is unknown. The source of the sample is a study of early T cells in non-severe SARS-CoV-2 infection. The overall study: From unsorted whole blood, bulk RNA was sequenced, and the chains remained unpaired. General study findings and limits: Anti-spike CD8 responses were favored by VDJdb matching, which missed private and CD4 specificities.

The protocol attached unique molecular identifiers to individual cDNA molecules. One entry per CDR3 protein results from TCRdb running MiXCR on the 5' RACE reads. The table has around 44,000 distinct CDR3 sequences, approximately 6.2% seen once. Trimming left V 5 bases short and J 6 bases short, with 12 bases between. The CDR3 runs 14 residues. The germline CDR1 and CDR2 sequences are KGHDR and SFDVKD. The sequenced sample was whole blood, obtained at baseline. The V and J genes are TRBV24-1 and TRBJ2-2; either TRBD1 or TRBD2 may fit D (5 bases each). The TCR comes from an adult who was a healthcare worker with PCR-confirmed SARS-CoV-2 infection or an uninfected control (not recorded which). The CDR3 region is CATSGRGIAGELFF. The CDR3 DNA is TGTGCCACCAGTGGACGGGGCATCGCCGGGGAGCTGTTTTTT.